This T cell receptor beta chain was retrieved from a study of T cells in Graves' hyperthyroidism and ophthalmopathy. The authors obtained PBMCs from roughly 9.7 ml of fresh peripheral blood. This clonotype has only a few counts. Antigen: not known. Germline V gene data show CDR1 as SQVTM and CDR2 as ANQGSEA. The germline V and J ends were trimmed by 6 bases and 2 bases, with 18 bases remaining between them. The CDR3 contains 15 residues. Amplification yielded TCR beta CDR3 regions, with RNA transcripts as the source. The TCR CDR3 first-round RT-PCR relied on the HTBI primer set. TCRdb re-derived calls from the multiplex PCR reads in MiXCR, one entry per CDR3 protein. The repertoire holds more than 250,000 distinct CDR3 sequences, with roughly 15% as singletons. Study results and caveats: Most clonotypes expanded in thyroid above 0.001 were likewise present in blood.

This sequence joins TRBV29-1 and TRBJ2-3; tentative D call: TRBD1 (7 bases). The material sequenced was blood. This sequence was found in a woman aged 50 to 65 with Graves' hyperthyroidism that later progressed to Graves' ophthalmopathy. CDR3 protein: CSVVKQGRITDTQYF. The CDR3 DNA reads as TGCAGCGTAGTTAAACAGGGGAGGATCACAGATACGCAGTATTTT.